A single sample gave rise to the 2 T cell receptor beta chains below, sequenced in a study of blood T cell repertoires in COVID-19. Repertoires were generated with immunoSEQ multiplex PCR, while TCRdb's copy carries only in-frame clones and drops some. The sample lists about 190,000 clones, approximately 86% occurring once. The specimen was PBMCs or T cells enriched from blood (not recorded which). The receptors originated from a middle-aged woman in a cohort exposed to, infected with or recovered from COVID-19 (not recorded which).

This rearrangement joins TRBV27 to TRBJ2-1; D uncertain. The V gene's germline CDR1 is MNHEY and CDR2 SMNVEV (reference sequence). This CDR3 comprises 14 residues. Trimming took off 0 bases at V and 0 bases at J, with 3 bases between the two ends. The CDR3, as DNA: TGTGCCAGCAGTTTATCCTTCTCCTACAATGAGCAGTTCTTC. Encoded protein: CASSLSFSYNEQFF.

This chain connects TRBV13 to TRBJ2-7; 10 positions match TRBD1. The CDR3 is made up of 14 amino acids. With V trimmed by 1 base and J by 5 bases, 2 bases remained unmatched. The germline CDR1 and CDR2 sequences are PRHDT and FYEKMQ (reference sequence). The CDR3 loop is CASSLVTGGNEQYF. In nucleotides, the CDR3 is TGTGCCAGCAGCTTAGTGACAGGGGGCAACGAGCAGTACTTC.